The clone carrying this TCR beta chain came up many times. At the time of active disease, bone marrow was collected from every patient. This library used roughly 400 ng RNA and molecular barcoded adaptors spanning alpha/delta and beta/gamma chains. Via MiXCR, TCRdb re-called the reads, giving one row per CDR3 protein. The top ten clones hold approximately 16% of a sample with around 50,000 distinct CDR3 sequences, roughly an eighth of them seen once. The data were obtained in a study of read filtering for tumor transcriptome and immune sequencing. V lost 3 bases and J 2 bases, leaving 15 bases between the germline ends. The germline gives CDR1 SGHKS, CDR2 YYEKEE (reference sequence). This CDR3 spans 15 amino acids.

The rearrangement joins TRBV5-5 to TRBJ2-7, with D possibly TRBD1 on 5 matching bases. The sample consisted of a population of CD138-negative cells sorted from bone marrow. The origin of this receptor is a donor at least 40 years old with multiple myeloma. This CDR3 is CASSYVTAQTYEQYF. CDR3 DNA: TGTGCCAGCAGCTATGTGACAGCCCAAACCTACGAGCAGTACTTC.